The next 14 T cell receptor beta chains were all read from a single sample in a study of blood T cells in healthy people across ages. Then a second PCR, running about 6 to 12 cycles, was carried out with a sample-barcoded 5' primer and a J-beta primer mix. TCRdb processed the 5' RACE reads anew with MiXCR; each CDR3 protein has one entry. The sample has some 940,000 distinct CDR3 sequences; almost 30% are singletons. The same specimen was also included in a second study, on T cells of mothers and their children.

Input material: blood. The source is a woman aged 40 to 49 in good health.

The gene calls are TRBV10-2 and TRBJ2-3, with D maybe TRBD1 (6 bases). CDR1 and CDR2 from the germline V gene are WSHSY and SAAADI. This CDR3 contains 17 residues. V was pared by 7 bases and J by 2 bases, with 22 bases between. CDR3: CASMLTGTMEDTDTQYF. The DNA for the CDR3 is TGCGCCAGCATGCTAACCGGGACAATGGAGGACACAGATACGCAGTATTTT.

This chain joins TRBV12-3 or TRBV12-4 and TRBJ2-5; 8 bases agree with TRBD1. The DNA end lines up better with TRBJ2-7; the J call may be wrong. This CDR3 has 14 amino acids. The CDR3 loop is CASSSSTGANEQYF. The DNA of the CDR3 is TGTGCCAGCAGTTCCTCGACAGGGGCTAACGAGCAGTACTTC.

This clonotype was seen more than once but under ten times. J is TRBJ2-5 and V is TRBV28; D gene uncertain. There are 12 residues in the CDR3. Germline V gives CDR1 MDHEN, CDR2 SYDVKM. Trimming took 7 bases from V and 4 from J, leaving 10 bases between them. This chain's CDR3 is CASTSNSETQYF. The CDR3 DNA follows: TGTGCCAGCACCTCCAATTCAGAGACCCAGTACTTC.

In this sample, this clonotype turned up once. One end of the junction does not line up with germline, which may come from a read error. The chain couples TRBV7-2 to TRBJ2-3; 10 nucleotides agree with TRBD2. This CDR3 contains 15 residues. Germline V gene lookup returns CDR1 SGHTA and CDR2 FQGNSA. The CDR3 bases are TGTGTCAGCAGCTGGACTAGCGGATACACAGATACGCAGTATTTT. Translated: CVSSWTSGYTDTQYF.

This clonotype was counted between two and nine times. The gene calls are TRBV20-1 and TRBJ1-2; D uncertain. The CDR3 consists of 11 residues. V was shortened by 4 bases and J by 4 bases, with 7 bases between the two germline ends. Germline CDR1 is DFQATT and CDR2 is SNEGSKA (reference sequence). The CDR3 sequence is CSAIAGYGYTF. CDR3 nucleotide sequence: TGCAGTGCTATAGCGGGCTATGGCTACACCTTC.

In its sample, this clonotype was seen many times. The chain is built from TRBV27 and TRBJ2-7, with 12 bases aligning to TRBD2. From germline, CDR1 is MNHEY and CDR2 SMNVEV (reference sequence). The CDR3 consists of 14 residues. The junction had 6 bases not matched to a gene; V was cut back by 6 bases and J by 6 bases. This CDR3 is CASSPGLAGVEQYF. The DNA for the CDR3 is TGTGCCAGCAGCCCGGGACTAGCGGGTGTCGAGCAGTACTTC.

This clonotype was recorded at least ten times. V gene TRBV7-2 combines with J gene TRBJ1-2; no definite D call. Germline loops: CDR1 SGHTA, CDR2 FQGNSA. The CDR3 runs to 13 residues. V gave up 5 bases and J gave up 2 bases, with 9 bases separating them. The CDR3 DNA sequence: TGTGCCAGCAGCGTTGACAAAAACTATGGCTACACCTTC. Amino acids: CASSVDKNYGYTF.

On this clonotype itself: This may come from a read error, since a much larger clone is one base off. The J gene is TRBJ2-3, the V gene TRBV4-1, with D possibly TRBD2 on 6 matching bases. This CDR3 spans 16 amino acids. Germline V gives CDR1 MGHRA, CDR2 YSYEKL. V was pared by 0 bases and J by 4 bases, with 14 bases between. CDR3: CASSQEDGGVPDTQYF. CDR3 coding DNA: TGCGCCAGCAGCCAAGAGGACGGGGGAGTGCCAGATACGCAGTATTTT.

This clonotype was detected a few times. The V and J genes are TRBV4-3 and TRBJ2-5; TRBD2 matches at 9 bases. The V gene's germline CDR1 is LGHNA and CDR2 YSLEER. Trimming took 4 bases from V and 5 from J; bases not matched to a gene: 8. The CDR3 is made up of 15 amino acids. CDR3 nucleotide sequence: TGCGCCAGCAGCCGACAGCGGGGGGCAGGGGAGACCCAGTACTTC. It specifies CASSRQRGAGETQYF.

V usage is TRBV20-1 and J usage is TRBJ2-7, with TRBD1 matching over 9 bases. This CDR3 spans 13 amino acids. V shed 4 bases and J 3 bases; nucleotides not matched to a gene: 4. CDR1 DFQATT and CDR2 SNEGSKA come from the germline V gene (reference sequence). The CDR3 spells CSATKDRGYEQYF. The CDR3 DNA is TGCAGTGCTACCAAGGACAGGGGCTACGAGCAGTACTTC.

V gene TRBV12-3 or TRBV12-4 combines with J gene TRBJ2-2; unclear D gene. V was pared by 8 bases and J by 7 bases, with 8 bases between. This CDR3 is built from 11 residues. CDR3 amino acids: CASGPGGELFF. The CDR3 bases are TGTGCCAGCGGCCCAGGCGGGGAGCTGTTTTTT.

The chain carries TRBV6-1 and TRBJ1-5; D gene uncertain. Germline V gene data show CDR1 as MNHNS and CDR2 as SASEGT. V lost 3 bases, J lost 1 base, and 7 bases lay in between. CDR3 length: 14 amino acids. The CDR3: CASSEDGSNQPQHF. The CDR3 nucleotides are TGTGCCAGCAGTGAGGACGGCAGCAATCAGCCCCAGCATTTT.

Regarding this clonotype: A much larger clone is a single base away; this may be a read error. The chain couples TRBV20-1 to TRBJ1-2; 12 bases line up with TRBD1. This CDR3 has 17 residues. Germline CDR1 and CDR2: DFQATT and SNEGSKA (reference sequence). The CDR3 region is CSARERDRGRVNCGYTF. CDR3 nucleotides: TGCAGTGCTAGAGAACGGGACAGGGGGCGCGTTAACTGTGGCTACACCTTC.

This clonotype came up many times. The chain has TRBV7-2 and TRBJ2-3, with 14 bases matching TRBD2. The V and J ends lost 5 bases and 0 bases, in that order; junction bases with no gene match: 4. The CDR3 length is 17 residues. Germline CDR1 is SGHTA and CDR2 is FQGNSA. The CDR3 coding sequence is TGTGCCAGCAGCCCCCGGACTAGCGGGGGGAGCACAGATACGCAGTATTTT. Translation gives CASSPRTSGGSTDTQYF.